This T cell receptor (beta chain) was sequenced in a study of cytomegalovirus exposure and HLA in healthy donors. Study observations and caveats: Later genetic work tied a missense DCLRE1C variant to beta-chain V and J trimming.

Use of 60 Vbeta and 13 Jbeta primers characterized the PCR. TCRdb's copy holds only in-frame clones and misses some; the assay was immunoSEQ multiplex PCR. This sample has 140,000 to 150,000 clones; 65% to 85% occur once, and the top ten carry roughly 6.6%. Turning to this clone: The antigen remains undetermined.

V lost 6 bases and J lost 2, with 5 bases in between. The CDR3 totals 12 residues. In germline, CDR1 is MNHNS, CDR2 SASEGT. The V call is TRBV6-1, the J call TRBJ1-5; a possible D gene is TRBD1 (5 bases). The sequence came from a man aged 30-40 years in good health and CMV-seronegative. Sequencing input: PBMCs. CDR3 coding DNA: TGTGCCAGCAGACAGGGCAATCAGCCCCAGCATTTT. Amino acids: CASRQGNQPQHF.